The entry below describes one T cell receptor (beta chain). Its antigen is currently unknown. The sample belongs to a study of cytomegalovirus exposure and HLA in healthy donors. Study-wide points: Accurate predictions that matched the HLA-A and HLA-B alleles of most subjects were reportedly made from TCR beta sequences. Later analysis suggested most CMV-associated TCR beta chains were HLA-restricted.

The study ran its PCR with 60 Vbeta and 13 Jbeta primers. TCRdb's copy holds only in-frame clones and misses some; the assay was immunoSEQ multiplex PCR. The sample consists of more than 90,000 clones, 65% to 90% of them appearing once. Germline-derived CDR1 and CDR2 are KGHSH and LQKENI. Trimming stripped 0 bases from V and 3 bases from J, with 12 bases between. The CDR3 consists of 16 residues. The TCR originated in a woman between 65 and 79 years old in good health and CMV-seropositive. This chain links TRBV18 with TRBJ1-3; a possible D gene is TRBD1 (6 bases). The sequenced material came from PBMCs. CDR3 nucleotide sequence: TGTGCCAGCTCACCACCGGGCAGGGGACGTGGAAACACCATATATTTT. This codes for CASSPPGRGRGNTIYF.